Following are 21 T cell receptor beta chains from one sample sequenced in a study of T cell responses to AZD1222 COVID-19 vaccine. Profiling relied on immunoSEQ multiplex PCR, and the TCRdb table lists in-frame clones only, not all of them. The table lists 130,000 to 150,000 clones, around 88% of them singletons. This specimen consisted of peripheral blood, obtained on day 0 of AZD1222 vaccination. These receptors all come from an adult in good health.

The V call is TRBV9, the J call TRBJ2-3, with TRBD1 matching 8 bases. There are 16 residues in the CDR3. Germline CDR1 reads SGDLS; CDR2 reads YYNGEE. J was trimmed by 4 bases and V by 0 bases; bases with no gene match: 7. CDR3 DNA: TGTGCCAGCAGCGTAGTAGGACAGGGTGTAGCAGATACGCAGTATTTT. As protein: CASSVVGQGVADTQYF.

V usage is TRBV29-1 and J usage is TRBJ2-7; 7 positions match TRBD1. Per the germline V gene, CDR1 is SQVTM and CDR2 is ANQGSEA. This CDR3 comprises 13 residues. The V segment lost 6 bases and the J segment 5 bases; nucleotides outside the gene matches: 10. The CDR3 nucleotides read TGCAGCGTAAAACAGGGGACCGCCAACGAGCAGTACTTC. Protein: CSVKQGTANEQYF.

This rearrangement joins TRBV2 to TRBJ2-2, with unresolved D. CDR1 SNHLY and CDR2 FYNNEI come from the germline V gene. CDR3 length: 13 residues. V lost 6 bases to trimming and J lost 1 base, with 6 bases between them. Here the CDR3 DNA reads TGTGCCAGCAGGCAGCTGAACACCGGGGAGCTGTTTTTT. Protein product: CASRQLNTGELFF.

This chain joins TRBV4-2 and TRBJ2-3; 7 positions agree with TRBD2. Trimming removed 0 bases from V and 1 base from J; junction bases left unmatched: 4. There are 16 residues in the CDR3. Germline CDR1 and CDR2: LGHNA and YNFKEQ. In DNA, the CDR3 is TGTGCCAGCAGCCAAGATATGGGGGGGGGCACAGATACGCAGTATTTT. Translating it yields CASSQDMGGGTDTQYF.

This chain connects TRBV11-3 to TRBJ1-2, with D uncertain. Germline values: CDR1 SGHNT, CDR2 YENEEA. V was trimmed by 3 bases and J by 8 bases, leaving 10 bases between them. The CDR3 loop spans 12 amino acids. CDR3 in DNA: TGTGCCAGCAGCTTTGAGGGAGAGGGCTACACCTTC. It specifies CASSFEGEGYTF. Supplemented by reference TRBV11-3 and TRBJ1-2, the full variable domain reads EAGVVQSPRYKIIEKKQPVAFWCNPISGHNTLYWYLQNLGQGPELLIRYENEEAVDDSQLPKDRFSAERLKGVDSTLKIQPAELGDSAVYLCASSFEGEGYTFGSGTRLTVV.

J is TRBJ1-5 and V is TRBV28; D remains ambiguous. The germline V gene encodes CDR1 MDHEN and CDR2 SYDVKM. The CDR3 spans 14 residues. With 6 bases removed from V and 2 bases from J, the gap between germline ends came to 11 bases. CDR3 coding DNA: TGTGCCAGCAGCCCCAAGTTGGGCAATCAGCCCCAGCATTTT. Protein: CASSPKLGNQPQHF.

CDR3 bases: TGTGCCAGCAGTGCACAGGGGGGCAATCAGCCCCAGCATTTT. It codes for CASSAQGGNQPQHF. The rearrangement links TRBV27 to TRBJ1-5, with 8 bases matching TRBD1. This CDR3 region has 14 residues. V shed 5 bases and J 2 bases; nucleotides not matched to a gene: 2. Germline assignment: CDR1 MNHEY and CDR2 SMNVEV (reference sequence).

The rearrangement joins TRBV19 to TRBJ1-5; TRBD1 aligns across 8 bases. Per germline, CDR1 LNHDA and CDR2 SQIVND (reference sequence). The CDR3 is 15 residues long. V lost 7 bases to trimming and J lost 3 bases; unmatched junction nucleotides: 8. The CDR3 coding sequence is TGTGCCAGTACCATATGGGACAGGCCCAATCAGCCCCAGCATTTT. Protein sequence: CASTIWDRPNQPQHF.

The CDR3 bases are TGTGCCAGCAGCGACGCCCAGGAATATGGCTACACCTTC. Amino acid sequence: CASSDAQEYGYTF. The chain combines TRBV6-5 with TRBJ1-2; D unclear. This CDR3 has 13 residues. V was clipped by 6 bases and J by 5 bases, with 13 bases between them. CDR1 MNHEY and CDR2 SVGAGI come from the germline V gene.

The chain couples TRBV18 to TRBJ1-1; D gene ambiguous. Germline assignment: CDR1 KGHSH and CDR2 LQKENI. V lost 3 bases and J 0 bases, leaving 11 bases between the germline ends. The CDR3 runs to 15 residues. The CDR3 sequence: CASSPGRTMNTEAFF. Written as DNA, the CDR3 is TGTGCCAGCTCACCGGGCAGGACGATGAACACTGAAGCTTTCTTT.

This chain connects TRBV5-1 to TRBJ1-2, with 8 bases lining up with TRBD1. Germline-derived CDR1 and CDR2 are SGHRS and YFSETQ. Trimming removed 2 bases from V and 4 bases from J; junction bases left unmatched: 7. The CDR3 loop spans 15 amino acids. Written as DNA, the CDR3 is TGCGCCAGCAGCTTTCAATACGGGACAGGCTATGGCTACACCTTC. Translation gives CASSFQYGTGYGYTF.

This clone was counted a single time. J is TRBJ1-3 and V is TRBV11-2, with D unclear. V was cut by 5 bases and J by 2 bases, with 10 bases left in between. The germline V gene has CDR1 SGHAT and CDR2 FQNNGV. The CDR3 is made up of 14 amino acids. CDR3 DNA: TGTGCCAGCAGCCGTGACTTCGCTGGAAACACCATATATTTT. As protein: CASSRDFAGNTIYF.

DNA of the CDR3: TGTGCCACCAGCAGAGACAGGGATGGAAACTATGGCTACACCTTC. This encodes CATSRDRDGNYGYTF. The chain joins TRBV15 to TRBJ1-2; TRBD1 is a possible D gene (5 bases). Germline lookup yields CDR1 LNHNV and CDR2 YYDKDF (reference sequence). The CDR3 runs 15 residues. V was clipped by 0 bases and J by 2 bases, with 10 bases between them.

The chain uses TRBV19 and TRBJ1-4; 10 positions agree with TRBD1. This CDR3 is built from 17 residues. V lost 3 bases to trimming and J lost 0 bases; unmatched junction nucleotides: 4. Per the germline V gene, CDR1 is LNHDA and CDR2 is SQIVND (reference sequence). The CDR3 nucleotides read TGTGCCAGTAGTATTGGGACAGGGGCTGCAACTAATGAAAAACTGTTTTTT. Protein sequence: CASSIGTGAATNEKLFF.

V is TRBV5-1 and J is TRBJ2-2; no clear D gene. Deletions cut 4 bases from V and 3 bases from J, with 10 bases between. This CDR3 has 14 amino acids. Germline V CDR1 and CDR2: SGHRS, YFSETQ. CDR3: CASSPVSDTGELFF. The CDR3 DNA follows: TGCGCCAGCAGCCCAGTCTCCGACACCGGGGAGCTGTTTTTT.

The chain carries TRBV10-3 and TRBJ2-3, with a tentative D call TRBD1 (6 bases). This CDR3 is built from 14 residues. CDR1 is ENHRY and CDR2 is SYGVKD in the germline V gene. V was trimmed by 11 bases and J by 4 bases, leaving 19 bases between them. CDR3 in DNA: TGTGCCTCGGCCGGCGCCAGGACAGCAGATACGCAGTATTTT. This codes for CASAGARTADTQYF.

This clone came up once. V is TRBV6-5 and J is TRBJ2-7; 8 nucleotides match TRBD2. V dropped 9 bases and J dropped 4; count of bases not matched to a gene: 8. This CDR3 region has 13 residues. The germline V gene encodes CDR1 MNHEY and CDR2 SVGAGI. CDR3 coding DNA: TGTGCCAGTTCCGGCGGGGGGAGATACGAGCAGTACTTC. Translating gives CASSGGGRYEQYF.

V and J are TRBV3-1 (or the pseudogene TRBV3-2) and TRBJ1-1, with D perhaps matching TRBD1 (5 bases). There are 17 residues in the CDR3. Trimming took 4 bases from V and 1 from J, leaving 19 bases between them. Germline V CDR1 and CDR2: LGHDT, YNNKEL (reference sequence). CDR3: CASSLGRRGPPNTEAFF. CDR3 nucleotides: TGTGCCAGCAGCCTAGGCCGACGGGGACCGCCGAACACTGAAGCTTTCTTT.

The chain employs TRBV19 and TRBJ2-3; D unclear. V was trimmed by 3 bases and J by 3 bases, leaving 4 bases between them. The CDR3 sequence is 12 residues long. Germline V gene lookup returns CDR1 LNHDA and CDR2 SQIVND (reference sequence). CDR3 sequence: CASSIETDTQYF. CDR3 sequence (DNA): TGTGCCAGTAGTATTGAAACAGATACGCAGTATTTT.

This chain connects TRBV6-5 to TRBJ2-7, with a weak D call TRBD1 (6 bases). Trimming took 4 bases from V and 0 from J, leaving 10 bases between them. Germline V gene data show CDR1 as MNHEY and CDR2 as SVGAGI. CDR3 length: 14 amino acids. CDR3 nucleotides: TGTGCCAGCAGTTCTGACAGGCCCTCCTACGAGCAGTACTTC. It encodes CASSSDRPSYEQYF.

The J gene is TRBJ1-2, the V gene TRBV18, with TRBD1 identical over 9 bases. The germline V gene encodes CDR1 KGHSH and CDR2 LQKENI. This CDR3 is 13 amino acids long. V was pared by 3 bases and J by 9 bases, with 5 bases of the junction left unmatched. CDR3 amino acids: CASSPDRGDRYTF. In DNA form, the CDR3 reads TGTGCCAGCTCACCTGACAGGGGGGACCGCTACACCTTC.